This T cell receptor beta chain emerged from a study of blood T cell repertoires in COVID-19. Study in general: The United States, Italy and Spain supplied acute and convalescent COVID-19 samples. Sample material is recorded as cDNA or gDNA derived from T cells, B-cell-depleted T cells, or PBMCs.

Source study methods: How many nucleated cells were present was estimated from reference gene primer amplification. Clones were read by immunoSEQ multiplex PCR, and TCRdb kept only the in-frame ones, dropping some. D and trimming come from the DNA, and the V and J calls and clone size come from that table. The sample shows a few hundred thousand clones, around 87% of them seen only once. This clone was seen only a few times. V lost 0 bases to trimming and J lost 0 bases, with 6 bases between them. Per the germline V gene, CDR1 is LGHNA and CDR2 is YSLEER. CDR3 length equals 15 residues. The gene calls are TRBV4-3 and TRBJ1-5, with D hard to call. Sample: peripheral blood. This TCR came from a woman younger than 45 with COVID-19, enrolled during active disease. The CDR3 sequence: CASSQDRSSNQPQHF. CDR3 nucleotide sequence: TGCGCCAGCAGCCAAGATCGGTCTAGCAATCAGCCCCAGCATTTT.